A single sample gave rise to the 10 T cell receptor beta chains below, sequenced in a study of early T cells in non-severe SARS-CoV-2 infection. TCRdb fed the 5' RACE reads into MiXCR, producing one record per CDR3 protein. The sample consists of about 33,000 distinct CDR3 sequences, 5% to 6% of them appearing once. The sample was whole blood. The receptors derive from an adult who was a healthcare worker with PCR-confirmed SARS-CoV-2 infection or an uninfected control (not recorded which).

In its sample, this clonotype was seen many times. DNA for the CDR3: TGCGCCAGCAGCTTGTCATGGGGACAAACTAACTATGGCTACACCTTC. The encoded protein is CASSLSWGQTNYGYTF. The genes are TRBV5-1 and TRBJ1-2; possibly TRBD1 for D (6 bases). Trimming removed 1 base at V and 0 bases at J, with 13 bases between. The CDR3 is 16 residues long. Germline lookup yields CDR1 SGHRS and CDR2 YFSETQ.

This clonotype has at least ten counts. The CDR3 protein is CASSPKPTPRGGTDTQYF. The CDR3 DNA follows: TGCGCCAGCAGCCCAAAACCGACCCCACGCGGGGGGACAGATACGCAGTATTTT. The chain links TRBV5-1 to TRBJ2-3; 8 bases line up with TRBD2. Unmatched junction bases numbered 16, after V lost 4 bases and J lost 3 bases. The germline CDR1 and CDR2 sequences are SGHRS and YFSETQ. The CDR3 is made up of 18 amino acids. Supplemented by reference TRBV5-1 and TRBJ2-3, the full variable domain reads KAGVTQTPRYLIKTRGQQVTLSCSPISGHRSVSWYQQTPGQGLQFLFEYFSETQRNKGNFPGRFSGRQFSNSRSEMNVSTLELGDSALYLCASSPKPTPRGGTDTQYFGPGTRLTVL.

This clonotype was picked up a small number of times. The chain combines TRBV5-1 with TRBJ2-5; D unclear. The germline gives CDR1 SGHRS, CDR2 YFSETQ. The length of the CDR3 is 16 residues. V was pared by 1 base and J by 1 base, with 14 bases between. The CDR3 spells CASSLNAGKLQETQYF. DNA of the CDR3: TGCGCCAGCAGCTTGAATGCAGGAAAACTCCAAGAGACCCAGTACTTC. Variable domain in full (rest from reference TRBV5-1 and TRBJ2-5): KAGVTQTPRYLIKTRGQQVTLSCSPISGHRSVSWYQQTPGQGLQFLFEYFSETQRNKGNFPGRFSGRQFSNSRSEMNVSTLELGDSALYLCASSLNAGKLQETQYFGPGTRLLVL.

This clonotype came up a few times. This chain connects TRBV4-3 to TRBJ2-1; TRBD2 matches at 13 bases. The CDR3 loop spans 17 amino acids. Germline lookup yields CDR1 LGHNA and CDR2 YSLEER. V lost 0 bases to trimming and J lost 2 bases; unmatched junction nucleotides: 1. Here the CDR3 reads CASSQEGLAGTYNEQFF. In DNA, the CDR3 is TGCGCCAGCAGCCAAGAGGGACTAGCGGGGACCTACAATGAGCAGTTCTTC.

In this sample, this clonotype turned up many times. The rearrangement links TRBV3-1 to TRBJ2-1, with D tentatively TRBD2 (5 bases). The CDR3 has 15 residues. Trimming took off 0 bases at V and 5 bases at J, with 11 bases between the two ends. CDR1 LGHDT and CDR2 YNNKEL come from the germline V gene (reference sequence). The chain's CDR3 is CASSQDLGSHNEQFF. DNA of the CDR3: TGTGCCAGCAGCCAAGATTTGGGGAGCCACAATGAGCAGTTCTTC.

This clonotype was recorded many times. This chain connects TRBV20-1 to TRBJ2-5; a weak D match, TRBD2 (7 bases). The CDR3 totals 15 residues. The germline V gene has CDR1 DFQATT and CDR2 SNEGSKA (reference sequence). V was cut by 3 bases and J by 4 bases, with 18 bases left in between. CDR3 DNA sequence: TGCAGTGCTAGGGGGGGGCCCCGGTCTGTAGAGACCCAGTACTTC. Its translation is CSARGGPRSVETQYF.

The rearrangement joins TRBV6-2 or TRBV6-3 to TRBJ1-1, with D possibly TRBD1 on 5 matching bases. Germline CDR1 MNHEY, CDR2 SVGEGT. This CDR3 has 13 amino acids. The V gene lost 6 bases and the J gene lost 3 bases, with 11 bases spanning the gap. This CDR3 is CASSDDSYTEAFF. Here the CDR3 DNA reads TGTGCCAGCAGCGACGACAGCTACACTGAAGCTTTCTTT.

Many counts were recorded for this clonotype. The genes are TRBV7-6 and TRBJ2-7; a possible D gene is TRBD2 (6 bases). The V and J ends lost 5 bases and 2 bases respectively, with 13 bases between them. CDR1 is SGHVS, CDR2 FNYEAQ, per germline. The CDR3 consists of 14 residues. CDR3 sequence (DNA): TGTGCCAGCAGCCCCGGGACTGGGACCTACGAGCAGTACTTC. This sequence encodes CASSPGTGTYEQYF.

This clonotype occurred many times. V usage is TRBV19 and J usage is TRBJ2-3, with a possible D match to TRBD1 (6 bases). CDR1 and CDR2 from the germline V gene are LNHDA and SQIVND (reference sequence). The CDR3 spans 15 residues. V was shortened by 4 bases and J by 8 bases, with 19 bases between the two germline ends. As DNA, the CDR3 is TGTGCCAGTAGTACACTCAGACAGGTTACGGCTACGCAGTATTTT. Its translation is CASSTLRQVTATQYF.

The table lists this clonotype with many counts. The gene calls are TRBV7-2 and TRBJ2-7; TRBD1 matches 12 bases. The CDR3 length is 16 residues. V lost 5 bases to trimming and J lost 4 bases; unmatched junction nucleotides: 9. Per germline, CDR1 SGHTA and CDR2 FQGNSA. The DNA of the CDR3 is TGTGCCAGCAGCCCGTACGGGACAGGGGGCTTATACGAGCAGTACTTC. Translating gives CASSPYGTGGLYEQYF. Drawing the rest from reference TRBV7-2 and TRBJ2-7, the complete variable domain is GAGVSQSPSNKVTEKGKDVELRCDPISGHTALYWYRQSLGQGLEFLIYFQGNSAPDKSGLPSDRFSAERTGGSVSTLTIQRTQQEDSAVYLCASSPYGTGGLYEQYFGPGTRLTVT.